The 24 T cell receptor beta chains listed next were all sequenced from one sample in a study of identifying expanded T cells in peripheral blood. Only in-frame clones appear in the TCRdb table, and some are missing; sequencing was by immunoSEQ multiplex PCR. The table lists some 78,000 clones, over 80% of them singletons, with 15% to 20% in the top ten. Sequencing was performed on blood. These receptors were taken from a person between 18 and 75 years old in good health.

The chain employs TRBV28 and TRBJ1-5, with no clear D. The CDR3 contains 12 residues. Deletions cut 6 bases from V and 3 bases from J, with 6 bases between. The germline V gene has CDR1 MDHEN and CDR2 SYDVKM. CDR3: CASRIINQPQHF. CDR3 bases: TGTGCCAGCAGGATTATCAATCAGCCCCAGCATTTT.

This clone was recorded a few times. The chain employs TRBV5-6 and TRBJ1-2; D might be TRBD1 (6 bases). The CDR3 runs to 14 residues. Per germline, CDR1 SGHDT and CDR2 YYEEEE. The V gene lost 7 bases and the J gene lost 1 base, with 14 bases spanning the gap. This CDR3 reads CASLQQGNNYGYTF. The CDR3 bases are TGTGCCAGCCTCCAGCAGGGGAATAACTATGGCTACACCTTC.

The gene calls are TRBV2 and TRBJ1-5; 7 positions agree with TRBD1. Unmatched junction bases numbered 9, after V lost 6 bases and J lost 7 bases. The CDR3 covers 14 residues. Germline lookup yields CDR1 SNHLY and CDR2 FYNNEI. The CDR3 is CASRVTGEVQPQHF. The DNA of the CDR3 is TGTGCCAGCAGGGTTACAGGGGAGGTGCAGCCCCAGCATTTT.

The chain combines TRBV9 with TRBJ2-7; D not resolved. Germline assignment: CDR1 SGDLS and CDR2 YYNGEE. The CDR3 covers 14 residues. V lost 3 bases, J lost 1 base, and 11 bases lay in between. CDR3 bases: TGTGCCAGCAGCGCTCTTAGTGGGTCCTACGAGCAGTACTTC. This encodes CASSALSGSYEQYF.

The chain has TRBV10-2 and TRBJ1-2; unclear D gene. The germline V gene has CDR1 WSHSY and CDR2 SAAADI. V gave up 3 bases and J gave up 4 bases, with 9 bases separating them. CDR3 size: 13 residues. The CDR3, as DNA: TGCGCCAGCAGTGACCGGGGAGCCTATGGCTACACCTTC. Its protein product is CASSDRGAYGYTF.

This chain uses TRBV6-5 with TRBJ1-5; 11 nucleotides line up with TRBD1. In germline, CDR1 is MNHEY, CDR2 SVGAGI. Losses at the gene ends were 6 bases for V and 5 bases for J; bases not matched to a gene: 6. This CDR3 has 15 amino acids. The CDR3 bases are TGTGCCAGCAGCCCCGGGACAGGGGGTCATCAGCCCCAGCATTTT. This translates into CASSPGTGGHQPQHF.

The CDR3, as DNA: TGTGCCAGCAGCGCCGGGCCGTACAATGAGCAGTTCTTC. Encoded protein: CASSAGPYNEQFF. The chain employs TRBV7-9 and TRBJ2-1; D is uncertain. V lost 5 bases and J lost 4, with 9 bases in between. The germline CDR1 and CDR2 sequences are SEHNR and FQNEAQ (reference sequence). The CDR3 sequence is 13 residues long.

V is TRBV14 and J is TRBJ2-2, with TRBD2 as a possible D gene (7 bases). The CDR3 consists of 16 residues. Looked up from germline, CDR1 is SGHDN and CDR2 is FVKESK. Trimming cost V 1 base and J 0 bases, with 9 bases left between them. The CDR3 region has the DNA TGTGCCAGCAGCCAAGTCGGGGGGCCGAACACCGGGGAGCTGTTTTTT. Translation gives CASSQVGGPNTGELFF.

This clone was picked up a small number of times. This chain links TRBV11-1 with TRBJ2-1; D ambiguous. CDR3 size: 14 residues. Germline-derived CDR1 and CDR2 are SGHAT and FQDESV (reference sequence). V lost 8 bases and J 4 bases, leaving 15 bases between the germline ends. DNA of the CDR3: TGTGCCAGCCAAGAAGGGAAAAATTACAATGAGCAGTTCTTC. It encodes CASQEGKNYNEQFF.

The genes are TRBV9 and TRBJ2-7; 10 nucleotides match TRBD1. The CDR3 has 15 residues. J lost 4 bases, V lost 7 bases, and 11 bases had no gene match. Germline CDR1 reads SGDLS; CDR2 reads YYNGEE. The CDR3 DNA follows: TGTGCCAGCGGTTCCGAGACAGGGGGCAGGTACGAGCAGTACTTC. Protein product: CASGSETGGRYEQYF.

The rearrangement joins TRBV19 to TRBJ2-7; 8 nucleotides agree with TRBD1. From germline, CDR1 is LNHDA and CDR2 SQIVND (reference sequence). J was trimmed by 2 bases and V by 5 bases; bases with no gene match: 5. The CDR3 spans 14 residues. Here the CDR3 reads CASSPGQGPYEQYF. The CDR3 nucleotides are TGTGCCAGTAGTCCAGGACAGGGTCCCTACGAGCAGTACTTC. The full variable domain, its missing parts supplied by reference TRBV19 and TRBJ2-7, is DGGITQSPKYLFRKEGQNVTLSCEQNLNHDAMYWYRQDPGQGLRLIYYSQIVNDFQKGDIAEGYSVSREKKESFPLTVTSAQKNPTAFYLCASSPGQGPYEQYFGPGTRLTVT.

V and J are TRBV5-4 and TRBJ2-7; 8 bases fit TRBD2. Germline CDR1 is SGHNT and CDR2 is YYREEE (reference sequence). The V segment lost 3 bases and the J segment 3 bases; nucleotides outside the gene matches: 5. The CDR3 length is 14 residues. Here the CDR3 DNA reads TGTGCCAGCAGCTGGACTAGCTCAAACTACGAGCAGTACTTC. It specifies CASSWTSSNYEQYF. Variable domain in full (rest from reference TRBV5-4 and TRBJ2-7): ETGVTQSPTHLIKTRGQQVTLRCSSQSGHNTVSWYQQALGQGPQFIFQYYREEENGRGNFPPRFSGLQFPNYSSELNVNALELDDSALYLCASSWTSSNYEQYFGPGTRLTVT.

This clone was seen just once. This rearrangement joins TRBV2 to TRBJ2-1; 11 bases are shared with TRBD2. The trim removed 5 bases at V and 9 bases at J, leaving 9 bases unmatched. The germline CDR1 and CDR2 sequences are SNHLY and FYNNEI. The CDR3 covers 15 residues. The CDR3 coding sequence is TGTGCCAGCAGTAAACTAGCGGGAGTAAAGGGTGAGCAGTTCTTC. It codes for CASSKLAGVKGEQFF.

This chain's CDR3 is CSVEGGTGTEAFF. Here the CDR3 DNA reads TGCAGCGTTGAAGGGGGGACCGGGACTGAAGCTTTCTTT. This chain joins TRBV29-1 and TRBJ1-1; D possibly corresponds to TRBD1 (5 bases). Trimming shortened V by 1 base and J by 5 bases, and 11 bases separated the two germline ends. Germline CDR1 reads SQVTM; CDR2 reads ANQGSEA. The CDR3 runs 13 residues.

V gene TRBV28 combines with J gene TRBJ2-7; tentative D call: TRBD2 (7 bases). The CDR3 has 14 residues. Trimming shortened V by 8 bases and J by 4 bases, and 18 bases separated the two germline ends. Germline CDR1 reads MDHEN; CDR2 reads SYDVKM. In DNA, the CDR3 is TGTGCCAGCTCCCGGACGGGGGGCGAATACGAGCAGTACTTC. This translates into CASSRTGGEYEQYF.

The rearrangement links TRBV28 to TRBJ2-2; tentative D call: TRBD2 (6 bases). V was shortened by 4 bases and J by 0 bases, with 6 bases between the two germline ends. CDR1 MDHEN and CDR2 SYDVKM come from the germline V gene. The CDR3 totals 14 residues. The chain's CDR3 is CASSWGANTGELFF. The CDR3 DNA follows: TGTGCCAGCAGTTGGGGGGCGAACACCGGGGAGCTGTTTTTT.

This clone has a single count. The V call is TRBV5-6, the J call TRBJ2-3; possibly TRBD2 for D (6 bases). V dropped 0 bases and J dropped 2 bases, with 10 bases sitting between them. CDR3 size: 15 residues. Germline assignment: CDR1 SGHDT and CDR2 YYEEEE. The CDR3 is CASSLVIAATDTQYF. DNA of the CDR3: TGTGCCAGCAGCTTGGTCATAGCGGCCACAGATACGCAGTATTTT.

The rearrangement joins TRBV7-6 to TRBJ2-7; TRBD1 matches 8 bases. With 4 bases clipped from V and 0 bases from J, the junction kept 8 bases outside the gene matches. The CDR3 loop spans 16 amino acids. CDR1 is SGHVS, CDR2 FNYEAQ, per germline. The CDR3 sequence: CASSYGTGLSSYEQYF. Here the CDR3 DNA reads TGTGCCAGCAGCTACGGGACAGGTTTAAGCTCCTACGAGCAGTACTTC.

The J gene is TRBJ1-1, the V gene TRBV20-1; unclear D gene. The CDR3 extends over 11 amino acids. V was trimmed by 2 bases and J by 9 bases, leaving 10 bases between them. Germline CDR1 reads DFQATT; CDR2 reads SNEGSKA (reference sequence). The CDR3: CSARQQEQAFF. The CDR3 DNA sequence: TGCAGTGCTAGACAGCAGGAGCAAGCTTTCTTT.

The J gene is TRBJ1-2, the V gene TRBV2; no definite D call. V lost 3 bases, J lost 4 bases, and 15 bases lay in between. The CDR3 runs 15 residues. Germline loops: CDR1 SNHLY, CDR2 FYNNEI. The CDR3 DNA reads TGTGCCAGCAGTGATGAACAGACGGCCGTCTATGGCTACACCTTC. It yields the protein CASSDEQTAVYGYTF. Full variable domain (rest looked up from reference TRBV2 and TRBJ1-2): EPEVTQTPSHQVTQMGQEVILRCVPISNHLYFYWYRQILGQKVEFLVSFYNNEISEKSEIFDDQFSVERPDGSNFTLKIRSTKLEDSAMYFCASSDEQTAVYGYTFGSGTRLTVV.

The genes are TRBV5-1 and TRBJ2-1, with TRBD2 as a possible D gene (5 bases). Trimming removed 1 base at V and 4 bases at J, with 9 bases between. Germline CDR1 SGHRS, CDR2 YFSETQ. CDR3 size: 14 residues. The CDR3 loop reads CASSLSSEYNEQFF. As DNA, the CDR3 is TGCGCCAGCAGCTTGAGTAGCGAGTACAATGAGCAGTTCTTC.

This sequence joins TRBV19 and TRBJ1-2; no clear D. Trimming removed 6 bases from V and 7 bases from J, with 15 bases in between. Germline loops: CDR1 LNHDA, CDR2 SQIVND (reference sequence). CDR3 length: 13 residues. The CDR3, as DNA: TGTGCCAGTAGCAATACATCGCCCTCTGGCTACACCTTC. It specifies CASSNTSPSGYTF.

This chain links TRBV10-3 with TRBJ2-7; D assignment may be TRBD1 or TRBD2 (6 bases each). V lost 0 bases to trimming and J lost 3 bases, with 15 bases between them. CDR3 length: 16 residues. Germline CDR1 ENHRY, CDR2 SYGVKD. The CDR3 sequence is CAISESGGAFVYEQYF. The DNA for the CDR3 is TGTGCCATCAGTGAGTCGGGGGGCGCGTTTGTCTACGAGCAGTACTTC.

V usage is TRBV10-3 and J usage is TRBJ1-3; perhaps TRBD1 as D (6 bases). The V end lost 10 bases, the J end lost 1 base, and 11 bases lay between the germline ends. The V gene's germline CDR1 is ENHRY and CDR2 SYGVKD. There are 13 residues in the CDR3. Here the CDR3 DNA reads TGTGCCACACAGGGTCAGTCTGGAAACACCATATATTTT. Its translation: CATQGQSGNTIYF.